One and the same sample provided the 21 T cell receptor beta chains below, sequenced in a study of blood T cell repertoires in COVID-19. Generated by immunoSEQ multiplex PCR, the TCRdb table keeps only in-frame clones and is missing some. The sample has about 190,000 clones; 70% to 80% are singletons. The sample was peripheral blood. The receptors here all came from a woman aged 45-59 years with acute or convalescent COVID-19.

This chain uses TRBV7-6 with TRBJ2-7; 8 bases agree with TRBD1. This CDR3 is 16 amino acids long. J was trimmed by 3 bases and V by 1 base; bases with no gene match: 8. Germline CDR1 and CDR2: SGHVS and FNYEAQ. CDR3 in DNA: TGTGCCAGCAGCTTAGAGCCAGGACAGGGTTTCTACGAGCAGTACTTC. This encodes CASSLEPGQGFYEQYF.

The chain recombines TRBV24-1 with TRBJ2-1; 9 bases map to TRBD2. The V gene's germline CDR1 is KGHDR and CDR2 SFDVKD. This CDR3 comprises 14 residues. The ends lost 9 bases at V and 1 base at J; junction bases unmatched: 3. The CDR3 protein is CATESGRSYNEQFF. CDR3 nucleotides: TGTGCCACCGAGAGCGGGAGGTCCTACAATGAGCAGTTCTTC.

The chain is built from TRBV12-3 or TRBV12-4 and TRBJ1-3, with D unresolved. V lost 6 bases to trimming and J lost 4 bases, with 7 bases between them. The CDR3 is 12 amino acids. CDR3 protein: CASSPVGNTIYF. CDR3 bases: TGTGCCAGCAGCCCAGTCGGAAACACCATATATTTT.

The chain links TRBV6-2 or TRBV6-3 to TRBJ1-5; TRBD1 matches 7 bases. The CDR3 is 15 residues long. Germline V gene sequence: CDR1 MNHEY, CDR2 SVGEGT. V was pared by 2 bases and J by 5 bases, with 6 bases of the junction left unmatched. The CDR3 protein is CASSYTGAGYQPQHF. The CDR3 DNA reads as TGTGCCAGCAGTTACACAGGGGCGGGTTATCAGCCCCAGCATTTT.

In its sample, this clone was seen many times. This sequence joins TRBV7-9 and TRBJ1-1; D remains unclear. The CDR3 has 14 amino acids. Trimming left V 0 bases short and J 4 bases short, with 9 bases between. Germline V gene lookup returns CDR1 SEHNR and CDR2 FQNEAQ (reference sequence). The CDR3 here is CASSLAGSGTEAFF. Written as DNA, the CDR3 is TGTGCCAGCAGCTTAGCAGGAAGCGGCACTGAAGCTTTCTTT.

The chain recombines TRBV5-1 with TRBJ2-7; 8 bases agree with TRBD2. The CDR3 has 15 amino acids. CDR1 is SGHRS and CDR2 is YFSETQ in the germline V gene. With 4 bases clipped from V and 1 base from J, the junction kept 7 bases outside the gene matches. The CDR3 reads CASSHGRADSYEQYF. For the CDR3, the DNA is TGCGCCAGCAGCCACGGGAGGGCCGATTCCTACGAGCAGTACTTC.

The chain uses TRBV7-6 and TRBJ2-7; the D gene is possibly TRBD2 (5 bases). Germline V gene lookup returns CDR1 SGHVS and CDR2 FNYEAQ. This CDR3 region has 16 residues. V was shortened by 5 bases and J by 1 base, with 18 bases between the two germline ends. Written as DNA, the CDR3 is TGTGCCAGCAGCCCTCGTGTGGGAGATCTGTCCTACGAGCAGTACTTC. The encoded protein is CASSPRVGDLSYEQYF.

This chain connects TRBV5-1 to TRBJ2-7, with 9 bases identical to TRBD1. With 5 bases clipped from V and 4 bases from J, the junction kept 7 bases outside the gene matches. The CDR3 totals 14 residues. Germline-derived CDR1 and CDR2 are SGHRS and YFSETQ. CDR3 bases: TGCGCCAGCAGGTTTGGGGACAGGGCTTACGAGCAGTACTTC. Translating gives CASRFGDRAYEQYF.

This rearrangement joins TRBV28 to TRBJ1-2; 9 bases are shared with TRBD1. This CDR3 has 15 amino acids. Germline CDR1 reads MDHEN; CDR2 reads SYDVKM. V lost 2 bases to trimming and J lost 6 bases; unmatched junction nucleotides: 7. CDR3 region: CASSLGYRTGDGYTF. DNA of the CDR3: TGTGCCAGCAGTTTAGGGTACCGGACAGGGGATGGCTACACCTTC.

This clone appeared once. The V gene is TRBV6-5, the J gene TRBJ1-1, with a tentative D call TRBD1 (6 bases). V lost 6 bases and J lost 10, with 12 bases in between. CDR3 length equals 11 residues. Germline loops: CDR1 MNHEY, CDR2 SVGAGI. CDR3 nucleotides: TGTGCCAGCAGGCCCGACAGGCTAGCTTTCTTT. Its translation is CASRPDRLAFF.

The CDR3 spells CASSLDSGAPGNTQYF. Here the CDR3 DNA reads TGTGCCAGCAGCTTAGATAGCGGGGCCCCAGGGAATACGCAGTATTTT. The gene calls are TRBV7-2 and TRBJ2-3, with TRBD2 identical over 8 bases. J gave up 7 bases and V 1 base, and 10 bases lay outside the gene matches. CDR1 and CDR2 (germline): SGHTA, FQGNSA. The CDR3 totals 16 residues.

The chain carries TRBV10-3 and TRBJ1-1, with D possibly matching TRBD1 (5 bases). V lost 2 bases, J lost 7 bases, and 8 bases lay in between. The germline CDR1 and CDR2 sequences are ENHRY and SYGVKD. The CDR3 length is 12 residues. The CDR3 region is CAISEMGGEAFF. The CDR3 nucleotides are TGTGCCATCAGTGAGATGGGGGGTGAAGCTTTCTTT.

The genes are TRBV27 and TRBJ2-7; TRBD1 matches 9 bases. Germline V gene data show CDR1 as MNHEY and CDR2 as SMNVEV (reference sequence). V lost 4 bases to trimming and J lost 2 bases; unmatched junction nucleotides: 6. The CDR3 totals 15 residues. CDR3 sequence (DNA): TGTGCCAGCAGTTCCCGGGACAGGGCCCCCTACGAGCAGTACTTC. As protein: CASSSRDRAPYEQYF.

The CDR3: CASSIPGNQPQHF. Here the CDR3 DNA reads TGTGCCAGTAGTATTCCCGGCAATCAGCCCCAGCATTTT. The rearrangement joins TRBV19 to TRBJ1-5; D gene ambiguous. This CDR3 contains 13 residues. V lost 3 bases to trimming and J lost 2 bases, with 5 bases between them. CDR1 LNHDA and CDR2 SQIVND come from the germline V gene (reference sequence).

The chain recombines TRBV5-5 with TRBJ2-3, with D possibly being TRBD1 (6 bases). Between the trimmed V and J ends, which lost 4 bases and 3 bases, there was a span of 15 bases. The CDR3 covers 15 residues. Germline V CDR1 and CDR2: SGHKS, YYEKEE (reference sequence). CDR3 sequence: CASSLWGPLTDTQYF. In DNA form, the CDR3 reads TGTGCCAGCAGCCTCTGGGGGCCGTTAACAGATACGCAGTATTTT. The full variable domain, with the rest looked up from reference TRBV5-5 and TRBJ2-3, is DAGVTQSPTHLIKTRGQQVTLRCSPISGHKSVSWYQQVLGQGPQFIFQYYEKEERGRGNFPDRFSARQFPNYSSELNVNALLLGDSALYLCASSLWGPLTDTQYFGPGTRLTVL.

The rearrangement uses TRBV19 and TRBJ1-2; TRBD1 aligns across 8 bases. The CDR3 extends over 14 amino acids. With 5 bases clipped from V and 4 bases from J, the junction kept 6 bases outside the gene matches. Germline CDR1 LNHDA, CDR2 SQIVND (reference sequence). The CDR3 DNA follows: TGTGCCAGTAGTCCAGGGACAGGTCTCTATGGCTACACCTTC. Its translation: CASSPGTGLYGYTF.

This chain uses TRBV4-3 with TRBJ2-1; possibly TRBD2 for D (5 bases). The V and J ends lost 0 bases and 0 bases respectively, with 9 bases between them. The CDR3 length is 16 residues. Per the germline V gene, CDR1 is LGHNA and CDR2 is YSLEER. Here the CDR3 reads CASSQDYTSSYNEQFF. CDR3 DNA sequence: TGCGCCAGCAGCCAAGATTATACTAGCTCCTACAATGAGCAGTTCTTC.

J is TRBJ2-3 and V is TRBV27; TRBD2 might be the D (5 bases). The germline V gene encodes CDR1 MNHEY and CDR2 SMNVEV (reference sequence). This CDR3 has 14 amino acids. Trimming stripped 3 bases from V and 4 bases from J, with 11 bases between. The CDR3 coding sequence is TGTGCCAGCAGTTTTCAAGCGGTAGCAGATACGCAGTATTTT. Translation: CASSFQAVADTQYF.

This chain links TRBV6-2 or TRBV6-3 with TRBJ2-3, with D possibly matching TRBD2 (6 bases). V dropped 5 bases and J dropped 6 bases, with 9 bases sitting between them. The CDR3 has 12 amino acids. Germline values: CDR1 MNHEY, CDR2 SVGEGT. CDR3 bases: TGTGCCAGCAGTAGACTAGACGATACGCAGTATTTT. Its translation: CASSRLDDTQYF.

This clone was observed once. The V and J genes are TRBV6-5 and TRBJ2-3, with TRBD1 matching 8 bases. The length of the CDR3 is 16 residues. V dropped 2 bases and J dropped 5; count of bases not matched to a gene: 9. Germline CDR1 reads MNHEY; CDR2 reads SVGAGI. CDR3 residues: CASSYDRGMEIDTQYF. In DNA form, the CDR3 reads TGTGCCAGCAGTTACGACAGGGGTATGGAAATAGATACGCAGTATTTT.

The V and J genes are TRBV27 and TRBJ2-1; D ambiguous. The germline V and J ends were trimmed by 3 bases and 0 bases, with 3 bases remaining between them. This CDR3 has 13 amino acids. CDR1 and CDR2 from the germline V gene are MNHEY and SMNVEV (reference sequence). This chain's CDR3 is CASSFGSYNEQFF. DNA for the CDR3: TGTGCCAGCAGTTTCGGCTCCTACAATGAGCAGTTCTTC.